This T cell receptor beta chain emerged from a study of spatial heterogeneity in lung cancer (dated by TCRdb to 2018 to 2020). For the wider study: Beta-chain transcripts were consistently detected in greater numbers than alpha-chain transcripts, which likely reflects a higher abundance of beta-chain transcripts. In the raw uncorrected reads, each unique combination of TCR and UMI appeared on average more than ten times. The study quantitatively compared TCR alpha and beta repertoires across multiple tumor regions, matched nontumor lung and blood in non-small cell lung cancer. The study linked features of the TCR repertoire to counts of nonsynonymous mutations, which were determined by whole-exome sequencing of tumor tissue. At surgery, both alpha and beta chains were TCR-sequenced in 220 tumor regions, fewer than 80 matched nontumor lung samples and a few dozen PBMC samples.

Notes on this clonotype: There is no known antigen for this receptor. One base away there is no much larger clone; base qualities are not given.

Points the paper makes about the study in general: Additional single-cell paired TCR alpha and beta sequencing was considered necessary to confirm, at a functional level, the hypothesis that regional TCRs recognize regional mutations. Ubiquitous expanded tumor TCRs were found in blood more often at tumor resection than at routine follow-up.

The time point label here, explained by the study, means: sample taken at primary tumor resection. TCR sequencing used whole RNA extracted from tumor and nontumor lung tissue, or from cryopreserved PBMC samples, without cell sorting. Samples were obtained from about 69 patients with early-stage, untreated non-small cell lung cancer from the lung TRACERx cohort. Only patients with enough RNA available from two or more tumor regions were chosen for TCR sequencing. Library method: 5' RACE. The run used a NextSeq 500. To allow correction of PCR and sequencing errors, the TCR library protocol tagged every TCR cDNA molecule with a unique molecular identifier. Concerning the study's data processing: TCR identification, UMI-based error correction and CDR3 extraction were all carried out with Decombinator tools. TCRs above a frequency of 2 per 1,000, corresponding to the top 1% of the tumor frequency distribution, were defined as expanded. Each repertoire was subsampled 100 times to 5,000 TCRs, after which Renyi diversity was computed with the R vegan package. CDR3 similarity networks were built from amino acid triplet string-kernel similarity, connecting CDR3s with pairwise similarity above 0.82. The public reads were run again by TCRdb, first through fastp at Q25 and then through MiXCR, and only productive beta chains were kept. For every CDR3 protein sequence, its rows merge into one entry that carries the most common genes and DNA. These V and J calls derive from TCRdb rather than the authors' analysis. The sample data list around 89,000 distinct CDR3 sequences, and roughly 12% of these were observed just once. The ten top clones hold about 41% of the sample.

The V end loses 1 base and the J end loses 7 bases, and a stretch of 8 bases separates them. From its cysteine to its phenylalanine, the CDR3 spans 13 amino acids. Only the CDR3 portion is preserved as DNA: 39 bases, with reading frame beginning at the first base. The germline V gene (reference sequence) yields DFQATT for CDR1 and SNEGSKA for CDR2. The clonotype comes from a male donor with early-stage non-small cell lung cancer. Sequenced here: PBMCs, sampled at surgery. The sequence links TRBV20-1 to TRBJ1-6, and TRBD1 may be the D gene, going by 6 matching bases. CDR3 region: CSARGGGNSPLHF. The sequence in DNA is TGCAGTGCTAGAGGGGGGGGCAATTCACCCCTCCACTTT.